The sequence of this T cell receptor (beta chain) was determined in a study of post-analysis software for immune sequencing data. Every TCR beta cDNA library bore unique molecular identifiers. TCRdb reanalysed the PCR reads using MiXCR and keeps one entry per CDR3 protein. The sample has over 300,000 distinct CDR3 sequences; less than 35% are singletons. Worth noting for this clonotype: Its target is unknown.

Study findings and constraints: Comparison with controls showed significantly lower normalized Chao1 diversity in multiple sclerosis patients. Patients showed TRBV5-6, TRBV5-1 and TRBV20-1 among five TRBV segments more frequent than in controls.

This CDR3 has 14 residues. Trimming removed 1 base at V and 0 bases at J, with 7 bases between. Germline V gives CDR1 MGHRA, CDR2 YSYEKL. The sequenced sample was blood. The sequence was obtained from a girl aged 10 to 17 with multiple sclerosis. V is TRBV4-1 and J is TRBJ2-7; a possible D gene is TRBD2 (5 bases). CDR3 sequence (DNA): TGCGCCAGCAGCCAAGTGGAGGACTCCTACGAGCAGTACTTC. Translation: CASSQVEDSYEQYF.